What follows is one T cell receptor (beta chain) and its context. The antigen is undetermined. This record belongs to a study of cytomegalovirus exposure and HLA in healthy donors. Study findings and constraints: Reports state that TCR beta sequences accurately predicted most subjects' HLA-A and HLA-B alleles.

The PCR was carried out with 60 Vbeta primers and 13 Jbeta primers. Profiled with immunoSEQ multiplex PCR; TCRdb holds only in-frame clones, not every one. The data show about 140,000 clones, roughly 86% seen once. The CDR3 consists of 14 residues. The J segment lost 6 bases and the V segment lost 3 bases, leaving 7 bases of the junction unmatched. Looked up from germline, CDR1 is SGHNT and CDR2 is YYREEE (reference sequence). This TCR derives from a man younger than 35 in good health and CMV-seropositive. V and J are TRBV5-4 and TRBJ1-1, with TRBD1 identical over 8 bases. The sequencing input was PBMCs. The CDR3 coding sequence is TGTGCCAGCAGCTCAACAGGGGGGGTCCCTGAAGCTTTCTTT. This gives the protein CASSSTGGVPEAFF.